These 8 T cell receptor beta chains share one sample of origin, sequenced in a study of T-cell memory formation after mild COVID-19. One entry per CDR3 protein, called by TCRdb with MiXCR from the 5' RACE reads. The sample lists a few hundred thousand distinct CDR3 sequences, around 27% seen once, with roughly 14% in the top ten. The sequenced material came from PBMCs or a T cell subset sorted from them (not recorded which). The receptors originated from an adult woman who had mild COVID-19 (a few samples of this study predate the infection). Cell type and time point are not known.

This clonotype was detected only a few times. The rearrangement joins TRBV24-1 to TRBJ2-5; maybe TRBD1 (6 bases). CDR3 length equals 13 residues. V was shortened by 9 bases and J by 3 bases, with 13 bases between the two germline ends. Germline lookup yields CDR1 KGHDR and CDR2 SFDVKD. This CDR3 reads CATGLAGEETQYF. The CDR3 coding sequence is TGTGCCACCGGTTTGGCAGGGGAAGAGACCCAGTACTTC.

This clonotype was picked up a small number of times. The chain recombines TRBV29-1 with TRBJ2-1, with TRBD2 matching over 10 bases. Germline loops: CDR1 SQVTM, CDR2 ANQGSEA. The CDR3 consists of 18 residues. J lost 3 bases, V lost 3 bases, and 14 bases had no gene match. DNA for the CDR3: TGCAGCGTTGAGACCAAAGAGGCTAGCGGGAGCATCTACAATGAGCAGTTCTTC. Amino acids: CSVETKEASGSIYNEQFF.

The chain employs TRBV4-2 and TRBJ1-2, with a weak D call TRBD1 (6 bases). The CDR3 contains 12 residues. Trimming cost V 0 bases and J 10 bases, with 9 bases left between them. From germline, CDR1 is LGHNA and CDR2 YNFKEQ. Written as DNA, the CDR3 is TGTGCCAGCAGCCAAGATAACAGGGCCTACACCTTC. This gives the protein CASSQDNRAYTF.

This clonotype came up a few times. The chain combines TRBV25-1 with TRBJ1-6; D is possibly TRBD1 (5 bases). The germline V gene encodes CDR1 MGHDK and CDR2 SYGVNS. Trimming removed 4 bases at V and 11 bases at J, with 15 bases between. The CDR3 loop spans 14 amino acids. This CDR3 reads CASSASRDSTPLHF. DNA of the CDR3: TGTGCCAGCAGTGCCTCGAGAGACAGTACACCCCTCCACTTT.

The chain recombines TRBV11-2 with TRBJ2-2; 7 positions match TRBD2. Germline V gene data show CDR1 as SGHAT and CDR2 as FQNNGV. The CDR3 consists of 15 residues. V lost 5 bases, J lost 0 bases, and 3 bases stayed unmatched. CDR3 residues: CASSRGRANTGELFF. CDR3 DNA: TGTGCCAGCAGCCGAGGGAGGGCGAACACCGGGGAGCTGTTTTTT.

The CDR3 loop reads CASSKRSLAGRSDTQYF. The DNA for the CDR3 is TGTGCCAGCAGCAAAAGGTCGCTAGCGGGACGGTCAGATACGCAGTATTTT. The chain couples TRBV21-1 to TRBJ2-3; the table's TRBD2 call for D was not verified on the DNA. TRBV21-1 is labeled a pseudogene. This CDR3 is 17 amino acids long.

V and J are TRBV4-3 and TRBJ2-7; 7 bases align to TRBD2. The CDR3 covers 18 residues. Trimming cost V 0 bases and J 7 bases; bases outside gene matches: 18. Germline V CDR1 and CDR2: LGHNA, YSLEER. For the CDR3, the DNA is TGCGCCAGCAGCCAAGAGGGACTAATGGGGGATGTTTCGGGGGAGCAGTACTTC. Encoded protein: CASSQEGLMGDVSGEQYF.

The table lists this clonotype with a few counts. The rearrangement links TRBV4-3 to TRBJ2-1; 7 nucleotides agree with TRBD2. Trimming removed 0 bases from V and 4 bases from J; junction bases left unmatched: 12. The germline gives CDR1 LGHNA, CDR2 YSLEER. This CDR3 comprises 18 residues. For the CDR3, the DNA is TGCGCCAGCAGCCAAGATCCTTCGGGGCTAGCGGAGTACAATGAGCAGTTCTTC. Translated: CASSQDPSGLAEYNEQFF.